This is a list of T cell receptor beta chains from one sample in a study of control samples from healthy donors and cancer patients. The assay was immunoSEQ multiplex PCR, and TCRdb's table has in-frame clones only and misses some. The table has 55,000 to 90,000 clones, roughly 84% seen once. Specimen: blood. These receptors were taken from a man aged 50 or older in good health. Both conserved end residues are part of each CDR3. Fields, in order: CDR3 length, V gene, J gene, clone size, D gene, CDR3 DNA, CDR3 protein. A D gene is named only where the DNA matches it firmly. Clone size is stated in some rows and not others, as once, few, many or a class when expanded.

>13|TRBV19|TRBJ1-2|-|-
TGTGCCAGTACTGGAGGATGGGGTGTGAGCTACACCTTC
CASTGGWGVSYTF
>13|TRBV12-3/TRBV12-4|TRBJ2-5|-|-
TGTGCCAGCAGTTTATCCGGGATGGAGACCCAGTACTTC
CASSLSGMETQYF
>15|TRBV15|TRBJ2-5|-|-
TGTGCCACCAGCAGAGTTCCCATACACCAAGAGACCCAGTACTTC
CATSRVPIHQETQYF
>13|TRBV7-2|TRBJ1-1|-|-
TGTGCCAGCAGGACCGGGGTGAACACTGAAGCTTTCTTT
CASRTGVNTEAFF
>16|TRBV28|TRBJ1-6|-|-
TGTGCCAGCAGCCCTGGGACGGTGTCGTATAATTCACCCCTCCACTTT
CASSPGTVSYNSPLHF
>19|TRBV28|TRBJ1-3|-|-
TGTGCCAGCAGTGCCCCAATTCGACAGGCTAGTACCTCTGGAAACACCATATATTTT
CASSAPIRQASTSGNTIYF
>16|TRBV6-2/TRBV6-3|TRBJ2-6|-|-
TGTGCCAGCAGTTACCCTGCATTCTCTGGGGCCAACGTCCTGACTTTC
CASSYPAFSGANVLTF
>11|TRBV11-3|TRBJ2-3|-|-
TGTGCCAGCAGCTTGACAGATACGCAGTATTTT
CASSLTDTQYF
>14|TRBV29-1|TRBJ1-2|few|TRBD1
TGCAGCGTTGTAGACAGGGGCGCCAACTATGGCTACACCTTC
CSVVDRGANYGYTF
>12|TRBV11-3|TRBJ1-1|-|-
TGTGCCAGCAGCTTATATCCCACTGAAGCTTTCTTT
CASSLYPTEAFF
>21|TRBV21-1|TRBJ2-3|once|-
TGTGCCAGCAGCAAAATAACCAGGGGCTTGGCGGGGAACATGCATGGAGATACGCAGTATTTT
CASSKITRGLAGNMHGDTQYF
>15|TRBV30|TRBJ2-3|few|TRBD1
TGTGCCTATTCTGAAGGGACAGGGGTGGGAGATACGCAGTATTTT
CAYSEGTGVGDTQYF
>17|TRBV3-1/TRBV3-2|TRBJ1-2|-|-
TGTGCCAGCAGCCAAGATTTCGACAGATTTTCTAACTATGGCTACACCTTC
CASSQDFDRFSNYGYTF
>15|TRBV11-3|TRBJ2-2|-|-
TGTGCCAGCAGCCCCTCCGGGACATTTACCGGGGAGCTGTTTTTT
CASSPSGTFTGELFF
>13|TRBV7-9|TRBJ1-2|-|-
TGTGCCAGCAGCTTCGGGACGGACTCGGGCTACACCTTC
CASSFGTDSGYTF
>15|TRBV27|TRBJ2-5|-|-
TGTGCCAGCAGTCCCGGGGTTCTATACCAAGAGACCCAGTACTTC
CASSPGVLYQETQYF
>18|TRBV5-6|TRBJ1-3|few|-
TGTGCCAGCAGCTATACCGTTTGGGACCCCGAAAAGAGAAACACCATATATTTT
CASSYTVWDPEKRNTIYF
>17|TRBV28|TRBJ2-2|-|TRBD2
TGTGCCAGCAGTTTATGGAGACTAGCGGGGGGGCCGGGGGAGCTGTTTTTT
CASSLWRLAGGPGELFF
>15|TRBV25-1|TRBJ2-7|-|-
TGTGCCAGCAGCAAAGGTGGTCCGGGAGCGAACGAGCAGTACTTC
CASSKGGPGANEQYF
>16|TRBV4-3|TRBJ2-3|few|TRBD2
TGCGCCAGCAGCCCCTCGGGGGGGATTATGGGAGATACGCAGTATTTT
CASSPSGGIMGDTQYF
>14|TRBV28|TRBJ2-7|-|-
TGTGCCAGCAGTCGAGCGGGACAGATCTACGAGCAGTACTTC
CASSRAGQIYEQYF
>15|TRBV6-5|TRBJ1-2|-|-
TGTGCCAGCAGTTATAGCCCGAAACCTAACTATGGCTACACCTTC
CASSYSPKPNYGYTF
>13|TRBV30|TRBJ2-3|-|TRBD2
TGTGCCTGGGGTTGGGCGGGGGCAGATACGCAGTATTTT
CAWGWAGADTQYF
>13|TRBV6-5|TRBJ1-5|few|-
TGTGCCAGCTCCCGGGGGGCGGCTCAGCCCCAGCATTTT
CASSRGAAQPQHF
>13|TRBV6-2/TRBV6-3|TRBJ1-1|-|-
TGTGCCAGCAGTTACGTGGAGTTCACTGAAGCTTTCTTT
CASSYVEFTEAFF
>16|TRBV11-2|TRBJ2-1|-|-
TGTGCCAGCAGGGGGATTCGGGGTGACGCCTACAATGAGCAGTTCTTC
CASRGIRGDAYNEQFF
>14|TRBV21-1|TRBJ2-2|once|-
TGTGCCAGCAGCATATACCGGGACACCGGGGAGCTGTTTTTT
CASSIYRDTGELFF
>15|TRBV5-4|TRBJ2-3|-|TRBD2
TGTGCCAGCAGCTCATTTAGCGGGAGCGGGGATACGCAGTATTTT
CASSSFSGSGDTQYF
>15|TRBV11-3|TRBJ2-1|once|-
TGTGCCAGCAGCCCAAAAGGCCGTCTAGCTGGCGAGCAGTTCTTC
CASSPKGRLAGEQFF